This TCR beta chain was profiled in a study of T cell changes during pregnancy in multiple sclerosis. Only in-frame clones appear in the TCRdb table, and some are missing; sequencing was by immunoSEQ multiplex PCR. The table shows 40,000 to 45,000 clones, with approximately 90% occurring only once. The sample consisted of CD4+ T cells from peripheral blood mononuclear cells, taken in the third trimester of pregnancy. The origin of this receptor is a female donor with multiple sclerosis, enrolled in a pregnancy study.

This CDR3 is CASTKTRQGANYGYTF. CDR3 DNA: TGTGCCAGCACCAAAACTAGACAGGGGGCGAACTATGGCTACACCTTC. The chain joins TRBV11-3 to TRBJ1-2; TRBD1 aligns across 10 bases. This CDR3 spans 16 amino acids. J lost 2 bases, V lost 7 bases, and 10 bases had no gene match. CDR1 and CDR2 from the germline V gene are SGHNT and YENEEA.